This entry concerns a single T cell receptor (beta chain). Its cognate antigen is unknown. The time point was: late sampling 161 to 241 days after vaccination in three convalescent patients. This sample's treatment: approximately 9-day PBMC culture with coronavirus spike peptide pools or control peptides (ViraFEST assay). At the Johns Hopkins FTIC core, DNA taken from cultured CD4+ T cells was sequenced by way of the Oncomine TCR Beta short-read assay. TCRdb analysed the PCR reads with MiXCR anew, one entry per CDR3 protein. This table has roughly 23,000 distinct CDR3 sequences, 35% to 45% appearing once. The CDR3 totals 13 residues. V was clipped by 3 bases and J by 10 bases, with 13 bases between them. Looked up from germline, CDR1 is SEHNR and CDR2 is FQNEAQ (reference sequence). The entry originates in a study of vaccination and CD4 T cells after COVID-19. Across the study: Overlapping spike peptides of SARS-CoV-2, HCoV-NL63, HCoV-OC43 and HCoV-229E were used, and cells were stimulated with them. Study-level findings and limits: Convalescent patients saw a median around 86% of their reactive clones show up only after vaccination.

This clonotype was sampled from a human donor who had recovered from COVID-19. The chain couples TRBV7-9 to TRBJ2-1, with unresolved D. The sample was CD4+ T cells from blood, cultured in vitro, taken about 7 months after SARS-CoV-2 vaccination. CDR3 in DNA: TGTGCCAGCAGCTTGGACCTAGTACGGGAGCAGTTCTTC. It yields the protein CASSLDLVREQFF.